A selection of T cell receptor beta chains follows, all from one sample in a study of blood T cell repertoires in COVID-19. The assay was immunoSEQ multiplex PCR, and TCRdb's table has in-frame clones only and misses some. The sample includes tens of thousands of clones, more than 65% of them seen just once. Specimen: peripheral blood. The source of these receptors is a man in his 70s with acute or convalescent COVID-19. Each CDR3 is given without its conserved first and last residue. A D gene is named only where the DNA matches it firmly.

j_call d_call v_call cdr3_aa
TRBJ1-2 TRBD1 TRBV12-3/TRBV12-4 ASSTGTGPSYT
TRBJ2-7 . TRBV7-8 ASRAGRTSYEQY
TRBJ2-1 TRBD2 TRBV6-1 ASSEGLAGDNEQF
TRBJ1-2 . TRBV19 ATSTGSTLWFGYT
TRBJ2-2 . TRBV3-1/TRBV3-2 ASSPLPGSGPNTGELF
TRBJ2-7 TRBD2 TRBV14 ASSPHGGAYEQY
TRBJ1-3 TRBD1 TRBV15 ATSRGDQGAGNTIY
TRBJ2-2 . TRBV7-8 ASSLRSGTNTGELF
TRBJ1-5 . TRBV27 ASSRGSNQPQH
TRBJ1-2 . TRBV6-5 ASTQGTVHGYT
TRBJ2-3 TRBD1 TRBV6-6 ASSYKTGTTDTQY
TRBJ2-3 . TRBV20-1 SAERGTLRY
TRBJ2-1 TRBD2 TRBV20-1 SASGLAGLPISYNEQF
TRBJ1-5 . TRBV19 ASSPGLHSNQPQH
TRBJ2-3 TRBD1 TRBV11-3 ASSLAGQGGTDTQY
TRBJ1-2 . TRBV9 ASSVVAQGYGYT
TRBJ2-2 TRBD1 TRBV3-1/TRBV3-2 ASSQGQGRNTGELF
TRBJ2-7 . TRBV7-3 ASSPGLHGEQY
TRBJ2-1 TRBD2 TRBV28 ASRLPLAEGNEQF
TRBJ1-2 TRBD1 TRBV2 ASSGQGLPGYT
TRBJ2-1 . TRBV10-3 AAREGVDNEQF
TRBJ2-7 TRBD2 TRBV6-5 ASSLADSYEQY
TRBJ2-7 . TRBV3-1/TRBV3-2 ASSQDWHYQY
TRBJ1-2 TRBD1 TRBV12-3/TRBV12-4 ASSADRGGYT
TRBJ2-7 . TRBV7-2 ASSSLHEQY
TRBJ2-3 TRBD2 TRBV28 ATPRLAGATDTQY
TRBJ2-3 . TRBV25-1 ASSREGAELSGTQY
TRBJ1-1 . TRBV18 ASSKGGQGFTEAF
TRBJ2-7 . TRBV15 ATSRQGYEQY
TRBJ2-3 TRBD1 TRBV5-1 ASSLGTGQSTDTQY
TRBJ1-5 . TRBV28 ASTPDSSNQPQH
TRBJ2-3 . TRBV6-6 ASSYRAGMTDTQY
TRBJ2-5 TRBD1 TRBV10-3 AISRGQGGGLQTY
TRBJ2-3 TRBD2 TRBV9 ASSPRVAGGRDTQY
TRBJ1-1 . TRBV27 ASSLARDTEAF
TRBJ2-5 TRBD2 TRBV27 ASIAGGGETQY
TRBJ2-3 . TRBV24-1 ATSDGFSASTDTQY
TRBJ2-1 TRBD2 TRBV5-1 ASSSRTSGSIRNEQF
TRBJ2-1 . TRBV7-2 ASSHRERHEQF
TRBJ2-7 TRBD1 TRBV6-5 ASRQGYEQY
TRBJ1-2 TRBD1 TRBV28 ASRLDRVAGYT
TRBJ2-7 TRBD1 TRBV5-1 ASSLAGTGGHEQY
TRBJ1-4 . TRBV7-2 ASSFEGQWSGALF
TRBJ1-2 TRBD1 TRBV10-3 AISESSVRLQGDYGYT
TRBJ2-7 . TRBV28 ASSLISSSYEQY
TRBJ2-6 . TRBV9 ASSVEGAGGANVLT
TRBJ1-6 . TRBV6-5 ASILTGYNSPLH
TRBJ1-1 . TRBV6-5 ASRWGDRGTEAF
TRBJ1-1 . TRBV6-5 ASSLFGGPEAF
TRBJ2-7 . TRBV7-9 ASTLPGSYEQY
TRBJ2-7 . TRBV19 ASSIGLGASYEQY
TRBJ2-3 TRBD2 TRBV28 ASSKGLVGTDTQY
TRBJ1-2 . TRBV20-1 SAYTGSDT